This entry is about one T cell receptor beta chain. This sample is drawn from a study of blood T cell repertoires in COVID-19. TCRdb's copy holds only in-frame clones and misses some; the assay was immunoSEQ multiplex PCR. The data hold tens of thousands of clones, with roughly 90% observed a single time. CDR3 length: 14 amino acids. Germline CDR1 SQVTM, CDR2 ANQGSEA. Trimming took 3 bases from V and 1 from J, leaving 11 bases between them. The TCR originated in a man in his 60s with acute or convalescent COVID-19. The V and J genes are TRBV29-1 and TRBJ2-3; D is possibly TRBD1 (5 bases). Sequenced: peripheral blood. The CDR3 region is CSVDGQGGTDTQYF. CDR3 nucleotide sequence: TGCAGCGTTGACGGTCAGGGCGGCACAGATACGCAGTATTTT.